The rows below give T cell receptor beta chains drawn from one sample of a study of blood T cells in healthy people across ages. Each CDR3 protein is one row after TCRdb ran MiXCR on the 5' RACE reads. Here the sample spans about 590,000 distinct CDR3 sequences, 25% to 35% being singletons. The sequencing input was blood. The source is a woman aged 80 or older in good health. CDR3s include the opening cysteine and the closing phenylalanine or tryptophan. A D gene is named only where the DNA matches it firmly. Clone size is given for some rows only: seen once, a few or many times, or a class if the clone is expanded.

j_gene: TRBJ2-7
abundance: many
v_gene: TRBV30
d_gene: -
CDR3nt: TGTGCCTGGAGTGGGGGATTTCCCTACGAGCAGTACTTC
CDR3aa: CAWSGGFPYEQYF

j_gene: TRBJ1-4
abundance: -
v_gene: TRBV7-9
d_gene: -
CDR3nt: TGTGCCAGCAGAAGTCAACAGGGCACTAGTGAAAAACTGTTTTTT
CDR3aa: CASRSQQGTSEKLFF

j_gene: TRBJ2-1
abundance: few
v_gene: TRBV28
d_gene: -
CDR3nt: TGTGCCAGCAGTCCCGGTGGCTCCGCGAACAATGAGCAGTTCTTC
CDR3aa: CASSPGGSANNEQFF

j_gene: TRBJ2-1
abundance: once
v_gene: TRBV7-9
d_gene: TRBD1
CDR3nt: TGTGCCAGCAGACTCCTAGCCGGGACAGGGGTCAATGAGCGGTTCTTC
CDR3aa: CASRLLAGTGVNERFF

j_gene: TRBJ1-1
abundance: few
v_gene: TRBV20-1
d_gene: -
CDR3nt: TGCAGTGCTAGTCGGGGTGGGGGAGGGGTCACTGAAGCTTTCTTT
CDR3aa: CSASRGGGGVTEAFF

j_gene: TRBJ2-3
abundance: -
v_gene: TRBV7-2
d_gene: TRBD2
CDR3nt: TGTGCCAGCATACTAGCGGGGACCCGACCGTATTTT
CDR3aa: CASILAGTRPYF

j_gene: TRBJ2-5
abundance: -
v_gene: TRBV5-1
d_gene: -
CDR3nt: TGCGCCAGCAGCGGAACCGGGGCCGAAGAGACCCAGTACTTC
CDR3aa: CASSGTGAEETQYF

j_gene: TRBJ1-1
abundance: -
v_gene: TRBV29-1
d_gene: -
CDR3nt: TGCAGCGTTTACACCTATGAAGCTTTCTTT
CDR3aa: CSVYTYEAFF

j_gene: TRBJ2-3
abundance: many
v_gene: TRBV5-1
d_gene: -
CDR3nt: TGCGCCAGCAGCTTGGGGGGCAGGACAGCAGATACGCAGTATTTT
CDR3aa: CASSLGGRTADTQYF

j_gene: TRBJ2-1
abundance: -
v_gene: TRBV5-5
d_gene: -
CDR3nt: TGTGCCAGCAGCTTGGGGCTCGAAGGTTTGGAGTTCTTC
CDR3aa: CASSLGLEGLEFF

j_gene: TRBJ1-1
abundance: -
v_gene: TRBV11-1
d_gene: -
CDR3nt: TGTACCAGCAGCTTAGCGCCAGAAAGAGAAGCTTTCTTT
CDR3aa: CTSSLAPEREAFF

j_gene: TRBJ2-3
abundance: -
v_gene: TRBV20-1
d_gene: -
CDR3nt: TGCAGTGCTAGTGGGAGTAGCGTCAGCACAGATACGCAGTATTTT
CDR3aa: CSASGSSVSTDTQYF

j_gene: TRBJ2-1
abundance: many
v_gene: TRBV5-1
d_gene: TRBD1
CDR3nt: TGCGCCAGCATGGGAACAGGGGGCGGGAATGAGCAGTTCTTC
CDR3aa: CASMGTGGGNEQFF

j_gene: TRBJ2-7
abundance: many
v_gene: TRBV30
d_gene: TRBD1
CDR3nt: TGTGCCTGGAGGCAGGGGGTAACCTACGAGCAGTACTTC
CDR3aa: CAWRQGVTYEQYF

j_gene: TRBJ1-2
abundance: -
v_gene: TRBV27
d_gene: -
CDR3nt: TGTGCCAGCAAACCCGCGGGGTTACACTATGGCTACACCTTC
CDR3aa: CASKPAGLHYGYTF

j_gene: TRBJ2-6
abundance: many
v_gene: TRBV7-9
d_gene: -
CDR3nt: TGTGCCAGCGCGGGGTTCTCTGGGGCCAACGTCCTGACTTTC
CDR3aa: CASAGFSGANVLTF

j_gene: TRBJ1-2
abundance: -
v_gene: TRBV5-1
d_gene: TRBD1
CDR3nt: TGCGCCAGCAGCTTGGAGGGGCCGAGGGACAGGTGTAATGGCTACACCTTC
CDR3aa: CASSLEGPRDRCNGYTF

j_gene: TRBJ2-7
abundance: -
v_gene: TRBV7-3
d_gene: -
CDR3nt: TGTGCCAGCAGCTTCGAGCCCTACAATGAGCAGTACTTC
CDR3aa: CASSFEPYNEQYF

j_gene: TRBJ2-7
abundance: many
v_gene: TRBV20-1
d_gene: -
CDR3nt: TGCAGTGCCACCAACCGGGACACCGGTTACGAGCAGTACTTC
CDR3aa: CSATNRDTGYEQYF

j_gene: TRBJ2-1
abundance: -
v_gene: TRBV13
d_gene: TRBD2
CDR3nt: TGTGCCAGCAGCTCATCTCTTCGGGGGGGGACCTACAATGAGCAGTTCTTC
CDR3aa: CASSSSLRGGTYNEQFF

j_gene: TRBJ2-7
abundance: -
v_gene: TRBV7-2
d_gene: TRBD1
CDR3nt: TGTGCCAGCAGGCAGGGGGCTGGGTTTAGTTCCTACGAGCAGTACTTC
CDR3aa: CASRQGAGFSSYEQYF

j_gene: TRBJ2-1
abundance: once
v_gene: TRBV20-1
d_gene: TRBD2
CDR3nt: TGCAGTGCCCCGACCCGGTCGGGGGGTTCCTACAATGAGCAGTTCTTC
CDR3aa: CSAPTRSGGSYNEQFF

j_gene: TRBJ2-1
abundance: -
v_gene: TRBV7-2
d_gene: -
CDR3nt: TGTGCCAGCAGCTTTGAGCGAAACTCCTACAATGAGCAGTTCTTC
CDR3aa: CASSFERNSYNEQFF

j_gene: TRBJ1-1
abundance: many
v_gene: TRBV5-1
d_gene: -
CDR3nt: TGCGCCAGCAGCTTGGCCGGGATAGGGGGGAACACTGAAGCTTTCTTT
CDR3aa: CASSLAGIGGNTEAFF

j_gene: TRBJ2-7
abundance: few
v_gene: TRBV5-1
d_gene: TRBD1
CDR3nt: TGCGCCAGCAGTACCACCGGGACAGGGATAAATGAGCAGTACTTC
CDR3aa: CASSTTGTGINEQYF

j_gene: TRBJ1-4
abundance: -
v_gene: TRBV2
d_gene: -
CDR3nt: TGTGCCAGCAGTGACAGGGCAACTAATGAAAAACTGTTTTTT
CDR3aa: CASSDRATNEKLFF

j_gene: TRBJ2-7
abundance: many
v_gene: TRBV12-3/TRBV12-4
d_gene: TRBD1
CDR3nt: TGTGCCAGCACCTTAGGTACAGGGGGTGGCGAGCAGTACTTC
CDR3aa: CASTLGTGGGEQYF

j_gene: TRBJ2-5
abundance: -
v_gene: TRBV7-2
d_gene: TRBD1
CDR3nt: TGTGCCAGCAGCCACGACAGGGGCTGGGAGACCCAGTACTTC
CDR3aa: CASSHDRGWETQYF

j_gene: TRBJ2-3
abundance: many
v_gene: TRBV10-3
d_gene: TRBD2
CDR3nt: TGTGCCATCACTAGCGGGGGCGGTACGCAGTATTTT
CDR3aa: CAITSGGGTQYF

j_gene: TRBJ2-7
abundance: many
v_gene: TRBV6-5
d_gene: -
CDR3nt: TGTGCCAGCAGCCCCTCTGGGGGCTTCGGGGGCTCCTACGAGCAGTACTTC
CDR3aa: CASSPSGGFGGSYEQYF

j_gene: TRBJ2-3
abundance: few
v_gene: TRBV6-1
d_gene: -
CDR3nt: TGTGCCAGCAGTGAGGGAGGGGGCCCAGATACGCAGTATTTT
CDR3aa: CASSEGGGPDTQYF

j_gene: TRBJ1-6
abundance: many
v_gene: TRBV4-2
d_gene: -
CDR3nt: TGTGCCAGCAGCCAAGTGGGGGACGGAGATTCACCCCTCCACTTT
CDR3aa: CASSQVGDGDSPLHF